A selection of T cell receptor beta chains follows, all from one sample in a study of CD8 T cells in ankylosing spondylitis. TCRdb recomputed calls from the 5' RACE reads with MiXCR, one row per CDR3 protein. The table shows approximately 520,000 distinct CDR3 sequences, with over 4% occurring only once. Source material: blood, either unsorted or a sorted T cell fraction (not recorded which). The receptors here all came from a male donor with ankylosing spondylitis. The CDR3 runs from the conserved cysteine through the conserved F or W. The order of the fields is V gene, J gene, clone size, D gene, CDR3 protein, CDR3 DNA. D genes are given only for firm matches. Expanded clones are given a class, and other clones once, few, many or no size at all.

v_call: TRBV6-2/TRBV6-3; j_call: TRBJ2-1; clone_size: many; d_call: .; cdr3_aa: CASSRELGTYNEQFF; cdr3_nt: TGTGCCAGCAGTCGGGAGCTGGGCACCTACAATGAGCAGTTCTTC
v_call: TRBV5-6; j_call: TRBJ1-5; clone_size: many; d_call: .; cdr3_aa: CASSSRGYNQPQHF; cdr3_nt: TGTGCCAGCAGCTCTAGGGGATACAATCAGCCCCAGCATTTT
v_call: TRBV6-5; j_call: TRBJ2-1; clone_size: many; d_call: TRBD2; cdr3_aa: CASSYQAGRYNEQFF; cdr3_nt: TGTGCCAGCAGTTATCAAGCGGGACGATACAATGAGCAGTTCTTC
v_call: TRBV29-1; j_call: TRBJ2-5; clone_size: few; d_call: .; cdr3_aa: CSVEGGFGETQYF; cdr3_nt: TGCAGCGTTGAAGGGGGATTCGGGGAGACCCAGTACTTC
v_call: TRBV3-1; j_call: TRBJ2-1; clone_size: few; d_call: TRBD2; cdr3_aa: CASSQVTSERPNEQFF; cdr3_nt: TGTGCCAGCAGCCAGGTGACTAGCGAACGGCCCAATGAGCAGTTCTTC
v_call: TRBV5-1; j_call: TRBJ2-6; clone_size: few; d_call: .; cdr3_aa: CASSPTVFSGANVLTF; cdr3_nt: TGCGCCAGCAGCCCCACAGTATTCTCTGGGGCCAACGTCCTGACTTTC
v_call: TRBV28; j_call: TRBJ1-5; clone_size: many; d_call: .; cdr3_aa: CATGGELGPGYSNQPQHF; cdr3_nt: TGTGCCACCGGAGGGGAGCTTGGGCCCGGATATAGCAATCAGCCCCAGCATTTT
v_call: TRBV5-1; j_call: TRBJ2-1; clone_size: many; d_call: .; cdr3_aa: CASSSVSGDYEQFF; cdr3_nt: TGCGCCAGCAGCTCGGTCTCAGGGGATTATGAGCAGTTCTTC
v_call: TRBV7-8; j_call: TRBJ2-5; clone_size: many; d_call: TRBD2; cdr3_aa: CASSSRLSGLPSQETQYF; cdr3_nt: TGTGCCAGCAGCTCAAGACTCTCGGGACTACCGAGCCAAGAGACCCAGTACTTC
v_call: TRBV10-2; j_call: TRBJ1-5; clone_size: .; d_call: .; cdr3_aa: CASSEALQPQHF; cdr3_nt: TGCGCCAGCAGTGAGGCCCTTCAGCCCCAGCATTTT
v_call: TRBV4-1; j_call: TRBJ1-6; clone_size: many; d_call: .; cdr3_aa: CASSQEGGNSPLHF; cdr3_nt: TGCGCCAGCAGCCAAGAAGGTGGAAATTCACCCCTCCACTTT
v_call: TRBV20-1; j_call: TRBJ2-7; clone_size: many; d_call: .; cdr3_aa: CSAMATRSSYEQYF; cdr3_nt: TGCAGTGCTATGGCCACTAGGAGCTCCTACGAGCAGTACTTC
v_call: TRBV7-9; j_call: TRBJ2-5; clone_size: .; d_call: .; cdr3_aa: CASSPTGLGETQYF; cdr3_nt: TGTGCCAGCAGCCCCACAGGGTTAGGAGAGACCCAGTACTTC
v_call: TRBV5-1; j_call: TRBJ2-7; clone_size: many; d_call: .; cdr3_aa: CASSLDGGGSAYEQYF; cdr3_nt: TGCGCCAGCAGCTTGGACGGCGGGGGCTCCGCCTACGAGCAGTACTTC
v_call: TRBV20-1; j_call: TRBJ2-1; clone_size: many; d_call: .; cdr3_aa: CSAPGTLYNEQFF; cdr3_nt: TGCAGTGCTCCCGGGACTCTATACAATGAGCAGTTCTTC
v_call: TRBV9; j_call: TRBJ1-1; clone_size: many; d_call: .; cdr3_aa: CASSSSPNTEAFF; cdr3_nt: TGTGCCAGCAGCTCCAGCCCTAACACTGAAGCTTTCTTT
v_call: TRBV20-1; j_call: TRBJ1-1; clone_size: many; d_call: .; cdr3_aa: CSAISPRLSEAFF; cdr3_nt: TGCAGTGCTATATCCCCGAGATTATCCGAAGCTTTCTTT
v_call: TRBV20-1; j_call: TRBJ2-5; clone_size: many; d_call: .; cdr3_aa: CSARQETQYF; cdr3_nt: TGCAGCGCGCGTCAAGAGACCCAGTACTTC
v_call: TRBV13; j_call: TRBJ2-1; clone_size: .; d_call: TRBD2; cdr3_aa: CASSSTSWGTFYNEQFF; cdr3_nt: TGTGCCAGCAGCTCGACTAGCTGGGGGACTTTTTACAATGAGCAGTTCTTC
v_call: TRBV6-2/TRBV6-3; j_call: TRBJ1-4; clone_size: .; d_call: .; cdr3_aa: CASSYRGENEKLFF; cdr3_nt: TGTGCCAGCAGTTACAGGGGAGAAAACGAAAAGCTGTTTTTT
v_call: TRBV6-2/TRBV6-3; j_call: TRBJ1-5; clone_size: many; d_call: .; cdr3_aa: CASSHGAPQHF; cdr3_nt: TGTGCCAGCAGCCACGGGGCGCCCCAGCATTTT
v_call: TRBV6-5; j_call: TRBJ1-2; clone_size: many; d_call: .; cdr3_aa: CASSYSGGEYGYTF; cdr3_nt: TGTGCCAGCAGTTACTCGGGGGGCGAGTATGGCTACACCTTC
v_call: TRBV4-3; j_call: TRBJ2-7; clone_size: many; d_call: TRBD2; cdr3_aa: CASSQGGGYSYEQYF; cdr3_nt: TGCGCCAGCAGCCAAGGGGGAGGGTACTCCTACGAGCAGTACTTC
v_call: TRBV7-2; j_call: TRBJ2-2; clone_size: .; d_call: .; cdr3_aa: CASSLLGRGTGELFF; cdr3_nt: TGTGCCAGCAGCTTACTTGGGCGAGGGACCGGGGAGCTGTTTTTT
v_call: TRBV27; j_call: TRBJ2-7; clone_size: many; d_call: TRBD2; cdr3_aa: CASSFSTGTRVYEQYF; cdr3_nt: TGTGCCAGCAGTTTCTCCACCGGGACTAGGGTTTACGAGCAGTACTTC
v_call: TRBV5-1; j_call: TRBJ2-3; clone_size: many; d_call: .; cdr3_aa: CASRLASSGDTQYF; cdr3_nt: TGCGCCAGCAGACTAGCCTCCTCAGGTGATACGCAGTATTTT
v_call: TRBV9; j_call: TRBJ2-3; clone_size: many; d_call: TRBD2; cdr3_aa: CASSVSGTMSATQYF; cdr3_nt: TGTGCCAGCAGCGTTTCCGGGACTATGAGTGCTACGCAGTATTTT
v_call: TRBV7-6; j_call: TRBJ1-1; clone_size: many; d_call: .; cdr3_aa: CASSPLGRGLNTEAFF; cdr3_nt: TGTGCCAGCAGCCCCCTCGGCAGGGGACTGAACACTGAAGCTTTCTTT
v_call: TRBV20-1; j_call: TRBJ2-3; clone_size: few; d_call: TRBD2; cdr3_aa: CCATLRDSGSTDTQYF; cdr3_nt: TGCTGTGCTACCTTACGGGATAGCGGGAGTACAGATACGCAGTATTTT
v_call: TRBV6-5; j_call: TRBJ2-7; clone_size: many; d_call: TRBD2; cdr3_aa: CASSLLAGGPNEQYF; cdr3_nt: TGTGCCAGCAGTCTACTAGCGGGAGGGCCTAACGAGCAGTACTTC
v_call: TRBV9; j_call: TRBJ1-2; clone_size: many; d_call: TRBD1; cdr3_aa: CASSGYRGINYGYTF; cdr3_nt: TGTGCCAGCAGCGGGTACAGGGGAATAAACTATGGCTACACCTTC
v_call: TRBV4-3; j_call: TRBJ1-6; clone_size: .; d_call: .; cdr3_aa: CASSQAESIASPLHF; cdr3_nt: TGCGCCAGCAGCCAAGCAGAATCAATTGCTTCACCCCTCCACTTT
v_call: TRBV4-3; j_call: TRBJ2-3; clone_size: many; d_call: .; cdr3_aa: CASSQDWQDYTDTQYF; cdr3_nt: TGCGCCAGCAGCCAAGACTGGCAGGACTACACAGATACGCAGTATTTT
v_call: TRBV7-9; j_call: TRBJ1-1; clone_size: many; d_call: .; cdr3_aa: CASSFPAGVNTEAFF; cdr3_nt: TGTGCCAGCAGCTTTCCCGCAGGAGTGAACACTGAAGCTTTCTTT
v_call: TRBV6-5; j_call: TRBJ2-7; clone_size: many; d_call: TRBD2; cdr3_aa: CASSYALAGHEQYF; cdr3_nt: TGTGCCAGCAGTTATGCTCTAGCGGGGCACGAGCAGTACTTC
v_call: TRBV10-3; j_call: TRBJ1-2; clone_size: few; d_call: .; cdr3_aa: CAISDMALGYGYTF; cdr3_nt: TGTGCCATCAGTGACATGGCGTTAGGGTATGGCTACACCTTC
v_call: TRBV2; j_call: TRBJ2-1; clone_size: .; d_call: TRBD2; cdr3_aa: CASRGDGNEQFF; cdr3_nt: TGTGCCAGCCGGGGGGACGGCAATGAGCAGTTCTTC
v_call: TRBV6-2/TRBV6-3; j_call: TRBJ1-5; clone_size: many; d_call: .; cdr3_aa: CASRRGLYNQPQHF; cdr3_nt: TGTGCCAGCAGAAGAGGGTTGTACAATCAGCCCCAGCATTTT
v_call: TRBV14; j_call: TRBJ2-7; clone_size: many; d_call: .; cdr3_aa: CASSQSGTFAYEQYF; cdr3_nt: TGTGCCAGCAGCCAGTCCGGGACGTTTGCCTACGAGCAGTACTTC
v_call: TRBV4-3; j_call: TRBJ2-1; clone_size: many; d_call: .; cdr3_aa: CASSPRDPWSSYNEQFF; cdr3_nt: TGCGCCAGCAGCCCCCGGGACCCTTGGAGCTCCTACAATGAGCAGTTCTTC
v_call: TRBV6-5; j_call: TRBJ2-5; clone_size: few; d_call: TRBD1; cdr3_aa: CASTPGGETQYF; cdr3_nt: TGTGCCAGCACTCCAGGGGGAGAGACCCAGTACTTC
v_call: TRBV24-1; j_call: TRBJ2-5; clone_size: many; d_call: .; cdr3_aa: CATSDSGRGRETQYF; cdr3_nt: TGTGCCACCAGTGATTCCGGCAGGGGAAGAGAGACCCAGTACTTC